A single sample gave rise to the 25 T cell receptor beta chains below, sequenced in a study of blood T cell repertoires in COVID-19. TCRdb's table, derived via immunoSEQ multiplex PCR, lists solely in-frame clones and lacks some. There are 300,000 to 450,000 clones in the sample; roughly 85% occur only once, and 3.6% lies in the top ten. Sequenced sample: peripheral blood. All receptors derive from a young woman with acute or convalescent COVID-19.

The rearrangement uses TRBV4-2 and TRBJ2-1, with D maybe TRBD1 (5 bases). Between the trimmed V and J ends, which lost 1 base and 4 bases, there was a span of 11 bases. CDR3 length: 15 residues. Germline V lookup: CDR1 LGHNA, CDR2 YNFKEQ. The CDR3, as DNA: TGTGCCAGCAGCCAAGCGTCGACAGCTTACAATGAGCAGTTCTTC. This sequence encodes CASSQASTAYNEQFF.

V is TRBV6-1 and J is TRBJ2-7; D gene ambiguous. Trimming cost V 1 base and J 3 bases, with 10 bases left between them. Germline assignment: CDR1 MNHNS and CDR2 SASEGT. The CDR3 covers 14 residues. The CDR3 spells CASSEGPTNYEQYF. In DNA, the CDR3 is TGTGCCAGCAGTGAAGGACCGACAAACTACGAGCAGTACTTC.

This clone was seen at least ten times. CDR3 bases: TGTGCCTGGAGTACCCCCCGGGGACAGGGTTTTTGGGGCTACACCTTC. Amino acids: CAWSTPRGQGFWGYTF. J is TRBJ1-2 and V is TRBV30; 9 bases are a match to TRBD1. CDR1 and CDR2 from the germline V gene are GTSNPN and SVGIG (reference sequence). Trimming cost V 2 bases and J 8 bases; bases outside gene matches: 15. The CDR3 extends over 16 amino acids. The full variable domain, in which reference TRBV30 and TRBJ1-2 provide the parts outside the CDR3, is SQTIHQWPATLVQPVGSPLSLECTVEGTSNPNLYWYRQAAGRGLQLLFYSVGIGQISSEVPQNLSASRPQDRQFILSSKKLLLSDSGFYLCAWSTPRGQGFWGYTFGSGTRLTVV.

The gene calls are TRBV30 and TRBJ1-1; D call uncertain. CDR3 length equals 14 residues. CDR1 is GTSNPN and CDR2 is SVGIG in the germline V gene (reference sequence). V gave up 5 bases and J gave up 3 bases, with 16 bases separating them. CDR3 DNA sequence: TGTGCCTGGGCCCCAGTATCGAGGCACACTGAAGCTTTCTTT. Its translation is CAWAPVSRHTEAFF.

The rearrangement links TRBV5-1 to TRBJ2-1; perhaps TRBD2 as D (7 bases). V lost 3 bases and J lost 4, with 17 bases in between. Per germline, CDR1 SGHRS and CDR2 YFSETQ. This CDR3 is 16 amino acids long. CDR3 DNA sequence: TGCGCCAGCAGCTCCGAAGGCGGGGGCCGTTACAATGAGCAGTTCTTC. Its translation is CASSSEGGGRYNEQFF.

This CDR3 reads CASRRPDTDRDNEQFF. For the CDR3, the DNA is TGTGCCAGCAGGCGACCCGATACCGACAGAGACAATGAGCAGTTCTTC. The chain recombines TRBV6-9 with TRBJ2-1, with a possible D match to TRBD1 (5 bases). The length of the CDR3 is 16 residues. V dropped 6 bases and J dropped 5 bases, with 20 bases sitting between them. Germline values: CDR1 MNHGY, CDR2 SVAAGI.

The chain uses TRBV7-2 and TRBJ2-7, with D possibly TRBD1 on 5 matching bases. The CDR3 extends over 16 amino acids. CDR1 SGHTA and CDR2 FQGNSA come from the germline V gene. The V end was cut by 1 base, the J end by 1 base, with 14 bases between. CDR3 bases: TGTGCCAGCAGCTTAGTGGGGTGGCAGGGATCCTACGAGCAGTACTTC. It is translated as CASSLVGWQGSYEQYF.

This clone came up a few times. The chain couples TRBV27 to TRBJ1-5, with D unclear. V lost 0 bases and J lost 0, with 9 bases in between. The CDR3 is 16 residues long. Germline CDR1 reads MNHEY; CDR2 reads SMNVEV (reference sequence). DNA for the CDR3: TGTGCCAGCAGTTTATCGGGAGGCTATAGCAATCAGCCCCAGCATTTT. Its protein product is CASSLSGGYSNQPQHF.

The gene calls are TRBV19 and TRBJ1-4; no firm D call. The CDR3 has 14 residues. Germline V lookup: CDR1 LNHDA, CDR2 SQIVND (reference sequence). The V gene lost 5 bases and the J gene lost 8 bases, with 15 bases spanning the gap. The CDR3 DNA reads TGTGCCAGTAGTGATCAGGTCACGGGAGAAAAACTGTTTTTT. This gives the protein CASSDQVTGEKLFF.

The V call is TRBV7-2, the J call TRBJ2-5, with D possibly matching TRBD2 (7 bases). This CDR3 region has 14 residues. Per the germline V gene, CDR1 is SGHTA and CDR2 is FQGNSA. V was shortened by 1 base and J by 5 bases, with 11 bases between the two germline ends. CDR3 sequence (DNA): TGTGCCAGCAGCTTAGATCGGGGGGCGGAGACCCAGTACTTC. Amino acids: CASSLDRGAETQYF.

The gene calls are TRBV4-1 and TRBJ2-3, with TRBD1 matching over 12 bases. The V gene's germline CDR1 is MGHRA and CDR2 YSYEKL. This CDR3 has 17 residues. Trimming cost V 5 bases and J 3 bases; bases outside gene matches: 9. CDR3 in amino acids: CASSWSRDRGRTDTQYF. For the CDR3, the DNA is TGCGCCAGCAGCTGGAGCCGGGACAGGGGGCGAACAGATACGCAGTATTTT.

This chain connects TRBV19 to TRBJ1-1; D unclear. Trimming removed 3 bases at V and 8 bases at J, with 13 bases between. Germline V gene sequence: CDR1 LNHDA, CDR2 SQIVND (reference sequence). The CDR3 runs to 13 residues. The CDR3, as DNA: TGTGCCAGTAGTATGGACCCCGGGAGGGAAGCTTTCTTT. As protein: CASSMDPGREAFF. The full variable domain, with the rest looked up from reference TRBV19 and TRBJ1-1, is DGGITQSPKYLFRKEGQNVTLSCEQNLNHDAMYWYRQDPGQGLRLIYYSQIVNDFQKGDIAEGYSVSREKKESFPLTVTSAQKNPTAFYLCASSMDPGREAFFGQGTRLTVV.

This clone appeared once. The chain has TRBV9 and TRBJ2-2; 7 bases agree with TRBD1. V lost 9 bases and J lost 1; bases outside the gene matches: 15. Per the germline V gene, CDR1 is SGDLS and CDR2 is YYNGEE. The CDR3 is 17 amino acids. The CDR3 loop is CATTRESGQVNTGELFF. CDR3 DNA: TGTGCCACCACTCGCGAGTCTGGACAGGTGAACACCGGGGAGCTGTTTTTT.

On this clone: Other DNA sequences in this sample translate to the same CDR3. This chain links TRBV5-1 with TRBJ2-5; the match to TRBD2 covers 11 bases. V shed 4 bases and J 0 bases; nucleotides not matched to a gene: 2. This CDR3 has 15 residues. Germline V gene lookup returns CDR1 SGHRS and CDR2 YFSETQ. CDR3 amino acids: CASSPGLADQETQYF. The CDR3 coding sequence is TGCGCCAGCAGCCCGGGACTAGCGGACCAAGAGACCCAGTACTTC.

The rearrangement uses TRBV11-2 and TRBJ2-1; 7 bases are a match to TRBD2. Per the germline V gene, CDR1 is SGHAT and CDR2 is FQNNGV. This CDR3 region has 12 residues. Trimming at V came to 3 bases and at J to 14 bases, leaving 7 bases not matched to a gene. CDR3: CASSLAGSGKFF. The CDR3 DNA reads TGTGCCAGCAGCTTGGCGGGGAGCGGGAAGTTCTTC. Variable domain in full (rest from reference TRBV11-2 and TRBJ2-1): EAGVAQSPRYKIIEKRQSVAFWCNPISGHATLYWYQQILGQGPKLLIQFQNNGVVDDSQLPKDRFSAERLKGVDSTLKIQPAKLEDSAVYLCASSLAGSGKFFGPGTRLTVL.

In regard to this clone: Other nucleotide sequences in the sample specify the same CDR3. The chain combines TRBV7-2 with TRBJ1-2; 11 bases fit TRBD1. Germline loops: CDR1 SGHTA, CDR2 FQGNSA. Trimming removed 5 bases from V and 5 bases from J; junction bases left unmatched: 7. This CDR3 contains 15 residues. The CDR3 nucleotides are TGTGCCAGCAGCCCACGGACAGGGGGCAGGTATGGCTACACCTTC. Amino acid sequence: CASSPRTGGRYGYTF.

This rearrangement joins TRBV19 to TRBJ1-2; D remains ambiguous. From germline, CDR1 is LNHDA and CDR2 SQIVND (reference sequence). The CDR3 spans 11 residues. Trimming removed 4 bases at V and 9 bases at J, with 9 bases between. In nucleotides, the CDR3 is TGTGCCAGTAGTACCACGGGGAGCTACACCTTC. This encodes CASSTTGSYTF.

V and J are TRBV7-2 and TRBJ2-7; TRBD1 matches 7 bases. The junction had 7 bases not matched to a gene; V was cut back by 3 bases and J by 5 bases. The CDR3 runs 14 residues. Germline V lookup: CDR1 SGHTA, CDR2 FQGNSA. CDR3 sequence reads: CASSFATGDHEQYF. In DNA form, the CDR3 reads TGTGCCAGCAGCTTTGCAACAGGGGACCACGAGCAGTACTTC.

This rearrangement joins TRBV18 to TRBJ1-1; D is unresolved. The CDR3 totals 15 residues. The germline CDR1 and CDR2 sequences are KGHSH and LQKENI. V was shortened by 3 bases and J by 3 bases, with 14 bases between the two germline ends. CDR3 sequence: CASSPRGGIDTEAFF. The CDR3 coding sequence is TGTGCCAGCTCACCTCGAGGCGGGATCGACACTGAAGCTTTCTTT.

V is TRBV5-1 and J is TRBJ2-5; TRBD2 matches 9 bases. The germline CDR1 and CDR2 sequences are SGHRS and YFSETQ. V shed 7 bases and J 1 base; nucleotides not matched to a gene: 8. The CDR3 is 15 amino acids. The CDR3 is CASGQVGLAQETQYF. The DNA for the CDR3 is TGCGCCAGCGGCCAGGTGGGACTAGCCCAAGAGACCCAGTACTTC.

The genes are TRBV10-2 and TRBJ1-3; D call uncertain. Per germline, CDR1 WSHSY and CDR2 SAAADI. V lost 2 bases, J lost 4 bases, and 6 bases lay in between. This CDR3 region has 13 residues. CDR3 bases: TGCGCCAGCAGTGAGGACATCGGAAACACCATATATTTT. Its translation is CASSEDIGNTIYF.

J is TRBJ2-7 and V is TRBV7-2; D is ambiguous. V gave up 5 bases and J gave up 6 bases, with 8 bases separating them. Germline V gives CDR1 SGHTA, CDR2 FQGNSA. This CDR3 has 11 residues. The CDR3: CASSPGREQYF. The CDR3 DNA is TGTGCCAGCAGCCCTGGGCGCGAGCAGTACTTC.

Comments on this clone: The same CDR3 is also encoded by other DNA sequences in this sample. This sequence joins TRBV2 and TRBJ2-2, with D perhaps matching TRBD1 (5 bases). V lost 2 bases and J lost 3, with 7 bases in between. CDR1 is SNHLY, CDR2 FYNNEI, per germline. CDR3 length: 14 residues. CDR3 region: CASSEQGDTGELFF. The DNA of the CDR3 is TGTGCCAGCAGTGAACAGGGTGACACCGGGGAGCTGTTTTTT.

This chain links TRBV4-2 with TRBJ1-2, with a tentative D call TRBD1 (5 bases). This CDR3 is built from 13 residues. Per the germline V gene, CDR1 is LGHNA and CDR2 is YNFKEQ. Trimming took 6 bases from V and 7 from J, leaving 15 bases between them. The CDR3 region is CASRSREGSGYTF. CDR3 nucleotide sequence: TGTGCCAGCAGGTCACGGGAGGGGAGTGGCTACACCTTC.

The chain combines TRBV5-6 with TRBJ1-1, with 7 positions matching TRBD1. There are 14 residues in the CDR3. The germline V gene has CDR1 SGHDT and CDR2 YYEEEE. V was pared by 4 bases and J by 3 bases, with 6 bases of the junction left unmatched. CDR3 DNA sequence: TGTGCCAGCAGCGTCTCAGGGGGTTACACTGAAGCTTTCTTT. Translated: CASSVSGGYTEAFF.